The present entry profiles one T cell receptor beta chain with its context. Antigen: not known. This sample is drawn from a study of post-analysis software for immune sequencing data. Study information: The disease courses spanned relapsing-remitting, secondary progressive and progressive-relapsing forms of multiple sclerosis.

CDR1 and CDR2 (germline): DFQATT, SNEGSKA (reference sequence). The CDR3 is made up of 14 amino acids. Researchers reported that TCR beta cDNA libraries carried unique molecular identifiers. The source material, about 0.95 to 11 million T cells, gave rise to roughly 0.5 million cDNA molecules. TCRdb passed the PCR reads through MiXCR, listing each CDR3 protein once. This repertoire shows fewer than 550,000 distinct CDR3 sequences, about a third found once; its top ten account for 4.5% to 7.5%. Points from the study as a whole: Strong co-clustering by F measure was evident for samples that had been prepared in the same batch. TRBV5-6, TRBV5-1 and TRBV20-1 were among four to six TRBV segments more frequent in patients than controls. A significant reduction in normalized Chao1 diversity was observed in multiple sclerosis patients versus controls.

Sequencing was carried out using blood. The V and J genes are TRBV20-1 and TRBJ2-7; 10 nucleotides align to TRBD2. The sequence came from a girl under 18 with multiple sclerosis. CDR3 nucleotides: TGCAGCGCGCCCGGACTAGCGGTTACCTACGAGCAGTACTTC. The encoded protein is CSAPGLAVTYEQYF.